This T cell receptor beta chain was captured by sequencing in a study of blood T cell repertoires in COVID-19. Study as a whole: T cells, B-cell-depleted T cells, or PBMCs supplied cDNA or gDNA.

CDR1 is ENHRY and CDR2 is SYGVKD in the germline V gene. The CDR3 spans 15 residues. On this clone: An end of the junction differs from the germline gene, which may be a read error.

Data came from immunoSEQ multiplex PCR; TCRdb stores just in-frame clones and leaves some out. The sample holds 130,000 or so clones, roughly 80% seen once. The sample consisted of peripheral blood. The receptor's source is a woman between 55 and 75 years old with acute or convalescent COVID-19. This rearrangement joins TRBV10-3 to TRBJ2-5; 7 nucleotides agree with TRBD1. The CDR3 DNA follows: TGTGCCGTCAGTGAGTCGGGAACAGGGGAAGAGACCCAGTACTTC. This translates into CAVSESGTGEETQYF.